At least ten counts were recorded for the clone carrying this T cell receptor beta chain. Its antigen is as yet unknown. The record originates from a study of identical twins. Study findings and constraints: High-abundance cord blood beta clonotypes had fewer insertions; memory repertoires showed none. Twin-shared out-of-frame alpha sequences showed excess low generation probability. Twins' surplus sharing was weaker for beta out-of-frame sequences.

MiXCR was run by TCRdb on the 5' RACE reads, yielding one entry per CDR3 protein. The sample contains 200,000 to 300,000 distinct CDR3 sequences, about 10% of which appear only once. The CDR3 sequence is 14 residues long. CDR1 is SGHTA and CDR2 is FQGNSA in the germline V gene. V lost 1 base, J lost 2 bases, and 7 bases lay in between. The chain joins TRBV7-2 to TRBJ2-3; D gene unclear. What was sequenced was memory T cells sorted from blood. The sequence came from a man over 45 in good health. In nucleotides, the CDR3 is TGTGCCAGCAGCTTAGATAGATACACAGATACGCAGTATTTT. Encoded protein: CASSLDRYTDTQYF. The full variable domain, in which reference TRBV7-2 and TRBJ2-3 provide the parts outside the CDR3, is GAGVSQSPSNKVTEKGKDVELRCDPISGHTALYWYRQSLGQGLEFLIYFQGNSAPDKSGLPSDRFSAERTGGSVSTLTIQRTQQEDSAVYLCASSLDRYTDTQYFGPGTRLTVL.